Shown below are 10 T cell receptor beta chains from a single sample sequenced in a study of shared clonotypes between healthy human individuals. Sequenced by immunoSEQ multiplex PCR; TCRdb stores in-frame clones only, minus some. The sample has approximately 2,000,000 clones, around 93% seen once. The sequenced material came from naive CD4+ T cells from PBMCs. The subset: CD45RA+ positively selected. The receptors stem from a man between 18 and 35 years old in good health. Some clones in this sample may be carry-over from other donors' samples.

This clone showed up just a few times. The rearrangement joins TRBV5-1 to TRBJ1-1; D might be TRBD1 (5 bases). V shed 0 bases and J shed 6 bases, with 12 bases lying between them. CDR1 is SGHRS and CDR2 is YFSETQ in the germline V gene. This CDR3 region has 14 residues. CDR3 DNA sequence: TGCGCCAGCAGCTTGGAAGCAGGGAGCCCTGAAGCTTTCTTT. The encoded protein is CASSLEAGSPEAFF.

This sequence joins TRBV5-1 and TRBJ2-3; possible D gene TRBD2, 5 bases. The CDR3 consists of 13 residues. V lost 0 bases, J lost 5 bases, and 7 bases lay in between. The V gene's germline CDR1 is SGHRS and CDR2 YFSETQ. The CDR3 nucleotides are TGCGCCAGCAGCTTGGGGGAGTTAGATACGCAGTATTTT. Protein sequence: CASSLGELDTQYF.

This chain uses TRBV10-3 with TRBJ2-3; TRBD2 matches at 12 bases. Unmatched junction bases numbered 8, after V lost 7 bases and J lost 0 bases. The CDR3 spans 17 residues. Germline CDR1 reads ENHRY; CDR2 reads SYGVKD. The CDR3 DNA follows: TGTGCCATCAAAGGGGTGGGGACTAGCGGGAGCACAGATACGCAGTATTTT. Protein sequence: CAIKGVGTSGSTDTQYF.

This clone was observed a few times. The rearrangement joins TRBV11-3 to TRBJ2-2; D unclear. The germline gives CDR1 SGHNT, CDR2 YENEEA. CDR3 length: 15 residues. V lost 0 bases to trimming and J lost 3 bases, with 8 bases between them. The CDR3 region has the DNA TGTGCCAGCAGCTTAGAATACCCTCACACCGGGGAGCTGTTTTTT. This gives the protein CASSLEYPHTGELFF.

The chain has TRBV28 and TRBJ2-1; 9 bases are a match to TRBD2. Germline loops: CDR1 MDHEN, CDR2 SYDVKM. The V segment lost 5 bases and the J segment 0 bases; nucleotides outside the gene matches: 8. This CDR3 comprises 17 residues. The CDR3, as DNA: TGTGCCAGCAGTACTTCCCGACTAGCGGCCTCCTACAATGAGCAGTTCTTC. Its protein is CASSTSRLAASYNEQFF.

The table lists this clone with a count of one. The chain joins TRBV30 to TRBJ2-2; no clear D gene. Germline CDR1 reads GTSNPN; CDR2 reads SVGIG (reference sequence). Trimming stripped 0 bases from V and 0 bases from J, with 11 bases between. The CDR3 runs to 16 residues. The CDR3 DNA follows: TGTGCCTGGAGTGTACGAAAAGGGACGAACACCGGGGAGCTGTTTTTT. Translated, it gives CAWSVRKGTNTGELFF.

A remark on this clone: The junction departs from the called germline gene at one end, perhaps through a read error. The same CDR3 is also encoded by other DNA sequences in this sample. The V gene is TRBV2, the J gene TRBJ1-2, with a tentative D call TRBD1 (6 bases). CDR3 length: 12 residues. Germline values: CDR1 SNHLY, CDR2 FYNNEI. Written as DNA, the CDR3 is TGTGCCAGCAGAGAAGGGGGGGATGGCTACACCTTC. Its translation: CASREGGDGYTF.

This clone occurred once. The chain uses TRBV7-7 and TRBJ2-7, with 10 positions matching TRBD1. Germline lookup yields CDR1 SSHAT and CDR2 FNYEAQ (reference sequence). The CDR3 runs to 14 residues. After removal of 5 bases from V and 2 bases from J, the junction contained 3 bases not matched to a gene. The CDR3 region is CASSPGQGPYEQYF. CDR3 nucleotide sequence: TGTGCCAGCAGCCCGGGACAGGGGCCCTACGAGCAGTACTTC.

This clone is a singleton in its sample. This chain joins TRBV5-1 and TRBJ2-6, with D maybe TRBD1 (6 bases). The CDR3 contains 16 residues. Germline values: CDR1 SGHRS, CDR2 YFSETQ. Trimming cost V 4 bases and J 3 bases, with 14 bases left between them. This CDR3 is CASSPGWGHGANVLTF. CDR3 sequence (DNA): TGCGCCAGCAGCCCGGGCTGGGGGCATGGGGCCAACGTCCTGACTTTC.

The rearrangement joins TRBV7-2 to TRBJ1-2; weak D call: TRBD1 (6 bases). Trimming shortened V by 3 bases and J by 10 bases, and 15 bases separated the two germline ends. CDR3 length: 13 residues. Germline loops: CDR1 SGHTA, CDR2 FQGNSA. CDR3 in amino acids: CASSLNRVYTYTF. The CDR3 nucleotides are TGTGCCAGCAGCTTGAACAGGGTCTACACCTACACCTTC.